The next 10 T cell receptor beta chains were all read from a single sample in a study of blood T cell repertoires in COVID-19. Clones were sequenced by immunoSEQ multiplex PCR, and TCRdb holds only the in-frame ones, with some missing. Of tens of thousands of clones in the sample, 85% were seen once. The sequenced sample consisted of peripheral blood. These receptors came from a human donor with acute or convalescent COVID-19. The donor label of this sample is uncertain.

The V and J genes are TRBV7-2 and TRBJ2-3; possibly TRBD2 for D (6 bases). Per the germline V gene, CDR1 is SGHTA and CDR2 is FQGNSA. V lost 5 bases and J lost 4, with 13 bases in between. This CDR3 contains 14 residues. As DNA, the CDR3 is TGTGCCAGCAGCCCCCGACTAGGGGCAGATACGCAGTATTTT. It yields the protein CASSPRLGADTQYF.

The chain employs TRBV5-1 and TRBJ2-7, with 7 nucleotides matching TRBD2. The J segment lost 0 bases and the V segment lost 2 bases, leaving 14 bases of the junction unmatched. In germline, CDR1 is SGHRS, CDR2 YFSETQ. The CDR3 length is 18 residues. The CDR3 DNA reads TGCGCCAGCAGCTTCCTGCCCCTTTCTAGCGGCAACTCCTACGAGCAGTACTTC. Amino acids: CASSFLPLSSGNSYEQYF.

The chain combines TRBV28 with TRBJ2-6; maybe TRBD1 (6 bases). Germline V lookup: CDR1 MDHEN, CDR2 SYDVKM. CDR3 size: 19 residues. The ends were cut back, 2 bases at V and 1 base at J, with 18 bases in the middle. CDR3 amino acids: CASSLRFGQFASGANVLTF. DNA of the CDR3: TGTGCCAGCAGTTTACGATTTGGACAGTTTGCATCTGGGGCCAACGTCCTGACTTTC.

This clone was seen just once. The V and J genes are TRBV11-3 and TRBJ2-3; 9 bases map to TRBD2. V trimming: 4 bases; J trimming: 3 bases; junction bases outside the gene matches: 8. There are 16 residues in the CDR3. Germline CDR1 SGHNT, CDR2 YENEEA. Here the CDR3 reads CASSSSAGGSTDTQYF. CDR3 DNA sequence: TGTGCCAGCAGCTCCTCAGCGGGGGGCTCGACAGATACGCAGTATTTT.

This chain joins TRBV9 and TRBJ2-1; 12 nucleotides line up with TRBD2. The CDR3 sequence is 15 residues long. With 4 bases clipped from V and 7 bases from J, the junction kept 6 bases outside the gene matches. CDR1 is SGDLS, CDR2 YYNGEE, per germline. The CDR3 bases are TGTGCCAGCAGCAAATGGGGGACTAGCGGGAATGAGCAGTTCTTC. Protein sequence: CASSKWGTSGNEQFF.

The CDR3 loop is CASSPSQPGGDYQPQHF. CDR3 DNA sequence: TGTGCCAGCTCACCATCCCAGCCGGGAGGGGACTATCAGCCCCAGCATTTT. This chain links TRBV18 with TRBJ1-5; D is perhaps TRBD1 (5 bases). This CDR3 has 17 residues. The V and J ends lost 2 bases and 5 bases respectively, with 19 bases between them. Germline assignment: CDR1 KGHSH and CDR2 LQKENI.

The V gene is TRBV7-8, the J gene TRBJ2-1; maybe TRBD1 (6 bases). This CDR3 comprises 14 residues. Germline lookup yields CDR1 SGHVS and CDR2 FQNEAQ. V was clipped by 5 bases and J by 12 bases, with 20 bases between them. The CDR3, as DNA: TGTGCCAGCAGCCCAACACAGGGCACGGTAGGGCAGTTCTTC. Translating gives CASSPTQGTVGQFF.

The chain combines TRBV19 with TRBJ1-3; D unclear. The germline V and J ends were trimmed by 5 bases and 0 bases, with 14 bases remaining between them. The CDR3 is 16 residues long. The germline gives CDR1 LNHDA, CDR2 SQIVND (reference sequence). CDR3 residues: CASSPTNSFSGNTIYF. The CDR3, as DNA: TGTGCCAGTAGTCCGACTAACAGTTTCTCTGGAAACACCATATATTTT. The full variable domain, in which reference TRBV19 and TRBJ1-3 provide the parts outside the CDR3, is DGGITQSPKYLFRKEGQNVTLSCEQNLNHDAMYWYRQDPGQGLRLIYYSQIVNDFQKGDIAEGYSVSREKKESFPLTVTSAQKNPTAFYLCASSPTNSFSGNTIYFGEGSWLTVV.

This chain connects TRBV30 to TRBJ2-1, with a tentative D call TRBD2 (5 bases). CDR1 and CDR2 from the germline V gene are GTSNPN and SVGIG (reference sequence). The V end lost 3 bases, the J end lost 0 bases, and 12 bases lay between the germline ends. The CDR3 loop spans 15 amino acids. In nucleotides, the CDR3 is TGTGCCTGGAGGGACTGGCAGAACTCCTACAATGAGCAGTTCTTC. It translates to CAWRDWQNSYNEQFF.

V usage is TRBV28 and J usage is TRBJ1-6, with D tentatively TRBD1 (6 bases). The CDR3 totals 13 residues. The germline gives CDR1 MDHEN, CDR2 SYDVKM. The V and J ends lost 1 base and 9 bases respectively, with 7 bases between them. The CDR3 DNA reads TGTGCCAGCAGTTTATTAGGGGGTTCACCCCTCCACTTT. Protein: CASSLLGGSPLHF. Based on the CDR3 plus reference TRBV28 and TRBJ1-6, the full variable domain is DVKVTQSSRYLVKRTGEKVFLECVQDMDHENMFWYRQDPGLGLRLIYFSYDVKMKEKGDIPEGYSVSREKKERFSLILESASTNQTSMYLCASSLLGGSPLHFGNGTRLTVT.